Given below is one TCR beta chain in context. A clone one base away is much larger, so this may be a read error. This specimen comes from a study of T cells in Graves' hyperthyroidism and ophthalmopathy. Amplification of TCR beta CDR3 regions was performed using RNA transcripts as template. HTBI primers were the set used in a first-round RT-PCR of the TCR CDR3. Via MiXCR, TCRdb re-called the multiplex PCR reads, giving one row per CDR3 protein. The table lists over 500,000 distinct CDR3 sequences, approximately 48% of them singletons. V shed 6 bases and J shed 4 bases, with 16 bases lying between them. The CDR3 is made up of 14 amino acids. Germline CDR1 is MNHNS and CDR2 is SASEGT.

Specimen: peripheral blood or thyroid tissue (not recorded which). V and J are TRBV6-1 and TRBJ2-7; TRBD2 might be the D (5 bases). The sequence came from an adult woman with Graves' disease, either hyperthyroidism or ophthalmopathy (not recorded which). CDR3 in DNA: TGTGCCAGCAGCCCCGGACTGGATGCATACGAGCAGTACTTC. Amino acids: CASSPGLDAYEQYF.